Each of the 19 T cell receptor beta chains below was sequenced from the same sample in a study of CD8+ T cells in alopecia areata. This sample's treatment: oral pan-JAK inhibitor, 5-10 mg twice daily. Reverse transcribed after extraction, RNA yielded cDNA as the sequencing template. The data were produced by immunoSEQ multiplex PCR, yet TCRdb's version contains in-frame clones alone and is incomplete. Here the sample spans 200,000 to 250,000 clones, under 70% being singletons. The sequences come from CD4+ T cells sorted from blood, collected at week 44, from a patient treated with tofacitinib. Every receptor here comes from a human donor with alopecia areata.

This clone came up once. The chain recombines TRBV20-1 with TRBJ2-1; no firm D call. This CDR3 region has 10 residues. Germline V gives CDR1 DFQATT, CDR2 SNEGSKA (reference sequence). V was trimmed by 4 bases and J by 2 bases, leaving 0 bases between them. The CDR3 DNA reads TGCAGTGCTACCTACAATGAGCAGTTCTTC. This codes for CSATYNEQFF.

The V gene is TRBV13, the J gene TRBJ2-3; D not certain. Germline values: CDR1 PRHDT, CDR2 FYEKMQ (reference sequence). The V gene lost 3 bases and the J gene lost 3 bases, with 7 bases spanning the gap. The CDR3 covers 13 residues. The CDR3 sequence: CASSFSGTDTQYF. The CDR3 bases are TGTGCCAGCAGCTTTTCCGGGACAGATACGCAGTATTTT.

V gene TRBV27 combines with J gene TRBJ2-6; D gene unclear. This CDR3 spans 15 amino acids. V lost 4 bases, J lost 1 base, and 8 bases lay in between. The germline gives CDR1 MNHEY, CDR2 SMNVEV (reference sequence). The CDR3 nucleotides read TGTGCCAGCAGTTCGTGGGGATCTGGGGCCAACGTCCTGACTTTC. This codes for CASSSWGSGANVLTF.

The J gene is TRBJ1-4, the V gene TRBV10-3, with TRBD1 as a possible D gene (6 bases). Deletions cut 0 bases from V and 8 bases from J, with 13 bases between. The CDR3 contains 15 residues. Germline loops: CDR1 ENHRY, CDR2 SYGVKD. CDR3: CAISESNRVREKLFF. DNA for the CDR3: TGTGCCATCAGTGAGTCGAACAGGGTCCGGGAAAAACTGTTTTTT.

This clone was detected once. The V and J genes are TRBV29-1 and TRBJ2-1; 8 bases fit TRBD1. Germline V gene lookup returns CDR1 SQVTM and CDR2 ANQGSEA. This CDR3 is built from 13 residues. DNA of the CDR3: TGCGGATTTGACAGGGGTCAAAACAATGAGCAGTTCTTC. This gives the protein CGFDRGQNNEQFF.

J is TRBJ2-3 and V is TRBV30; D uncertain. CDR1 and CDR2 from the germline V gene are GTSNPN and SVGIG (reference sequence). Trimming took 1 base from V and 2 from J, leaving 13 bases between them. This CDR3 comprises 15 residues. The CDR3 loop is CAWSADPAPTDTQYF. As DNA, the CDR3 is TGTGCCTGGAGTGCGGACCCGGCCCCCACAGATACGCAGTATTTT. The complete variable domain, with remaining parts taken from reference TRBV30 and TRBJ2-3, reads SQTIHQWPATLVQPVGSPLSLECTVEGTSNPNLYWYRQAAGRGLQLLFYSVGIGQISSEVPQNLSASRPQDRQFILSSKKLLLSDSGFYLCAWSADPAPTDTQYFGPGTRLTVL.

The V gene is TRBV23-1, the J gene TRBJ1-2; the match to TRBD1 covers 11 bases. TRBV23-1 counts as an open reading frame of uncertain function. The CDR3 totals 14 residues. The V and J ends lost 9 bases and 8 bases, in that order; junction bases with no gene match: 11. In DNA form, the CDR3 reads TGCGCCAGAGCCGGACAGGGGGCATCTGAGGGCTACACCTTC. Translation gives CARAGQGASEGYTF.

The table lists this clone with a few counts. This chain uses TRBV4-1 with TRBJ2-3, with D maybe TRBD1 (6 bases). The V gene's germline CDR1 is MGHRA and CDR2 YSYEKL. This CDR3 contains 13 residues. V shed 8 bases and J shed 3 bases, with 12 bases lying between them. In DNA form, the CDR3 reads TGCGCCAGCGGGGGCGCCTCAACAGATACGCAGTATTTT. Translating gives CASGGASTDTQYF.

The gene calls are TRBV29-1 and TRBJ2-5; 8 bases are a match to TRBD2. The CDR3 spans 14 residues. In germline, CDR1 is SQVTM, CDR2 ANQGSEA. V dropped 6 bases and J dropped 3; count of bases not matched to a gene: 9. As DNA, the CDR3 is TGCAGCGTGGGCACCAGCGGGGGTAAAGAGACCCAGTACTTC. It codes for CSVGTSGGKETQYF.

The rearrangement links TRBV14 to TRBJ2-7; D uncertain. The CDR3 consists of 13 residues. The germline CDR1 and CDR2 sequences are SGHDN and FVKESK. Trimming shortened V by 0 bases and J by 2 bases, and 5 bases separated the two germline ends. CDR3 amino acids: CASSQDLAYEQYF. CDR3 nucleotide sequence: TGTGCCAGCAGCCAAGATTTAGCCTACGAGCAGTACTTC.

The rearrangement uses TRBV6-5 and TRBJ2-3; TRBD2 aligns across 8 bases. Germline lookup yields CDR1 MNHEY and CDR2 SVGAGI. The junction had 6 bases not matched to a gene; V was cut back by 4 bases and J by 3 bases. The CDR3 extends over 15 amino acids. The CDR3 spells CASSLRGGGTDTQYF. In nucleotides, the CDR3 is TGTGCCAGCAGTTTACGGGGGGGCGGGACAGATACGCAGTATTTT.

The genes are TRBV5-4 and TRBJ2-7, with a possible D match to TRBD1 (5 bases). Germline V gene data show CDR1 as SGHNT and CDR2 as YYREEE (reference sequence). V was trimmed by 4 bases and J by 5 bases, leaving 16 bases between them. This CDR3 spans 14 amino acids. The CDR3 region is CASSPKSGIHEQYF. The CDR3 DNA reads TGTGCCAGCAGCCCTAAGTCAGGGATCCACGAGCAGTACTTC.

J is TRBJ1-5 and V is TRBV21-1. TRBV21-1 is annotated as a pseudogene. The CDR3 is made up of 14 amino acids. The CDR3 protein is CASTKTGFTQPQHF. In nucleotides, the CDR3 is TGTGCCAGCACCAAGACCGGATTCACTCAGCCCCAGCATTTT.

The chain is built from TRBV30 and TRBJ1-2; tentatively, D is TRBD1 (5 bases). Germline-derived CDR1 and CDR2 are GTSNPN and SVGIG (reference sequence). Trimming removed 2 bases from V and 6 bases from J, with 7 bases in between. CDR3 length equals 11 residues. CDR3 in DNA: TGTGCCTGGAGTAAAGGGGATGGCTACACCTTC. It specifies CAWSKGDGYTF.

This clone was observed many times. The CDR3 DNA is TGCGCCAGCAGTCGCTCCCAGGGGGCCATAAAGTATTTT. The encoded protein is CASSRSQGAIKYF. This rearrangement joins TRBV23-1 to TRBJ2-3; 8 nucleotides agree with TRBD1. TRBV23-1 belongs to the ORF category, with a function that is uncertain. The trim removed 4 bases at V and 13 bases at J, leaving 10 bases unmatched. This CDR3 spans 13 amino acids.

The V gene is TRBV5-4, the J gene TRBJ1-6, with D possibly being TRBD1 (6 bases). Trimming took 3 bases from V and 9 from J, leaving 16 bases between them. Looked up from germline, CDR1 is SGHNT and CDR2 is YYREEE (reference sequence). The CDR3 length is 15 residues. The CDR3 DNA sequence: TGTGCCAGCAGCTCAGGGACACGTCGGATTTCACCCCTCCACTTT. This codes for CASSSGTRRISPLHF.

This clone came up a few times. The chain combines TRBV20-1 with TRBJ2-7, with D maybe TRBD2 (5 bases). The V gene lost 0 bases and the J gene lost 7 bases, with 7 bases spanning the gap. Germline-derived CDR1 and CDR2 are DFQATT and SNEGSKA (reference sequence). This CDR3 contains 11 residues. The CDR3 here is CSARDWTEQYF. The CDR3 coding sequence is TGCAGTGCTAGAGATTGGACTGAGCAGTACTTC.

The chain is built from TRBV18 and TRBJ2-1; D is possibly TRBD2 (6 bases). Per the germline V gene, CDR1 is KGHSH and CDR2 is LQKENI. This CDR3 is built from 15 residues. V was shortened by 8 bases and J by 4 bases, with 18 bases between the two germline ends. CDR3 region: CASRPGAGTYNEQFF. The CDR3 nucleotides are TGTGCCAGCCGACCCGGGGCAGGGACTTACAATGAGCAGTTCTTC. Full variable domain (missing parts from reference TRBV18 and TRBJ2-1): NAGVMQNPRHLVRRRGQEARLRCSPMKGHSHVYWYRQLPEEGLKFMVYLQKENIIDESGMPKERFSAEFPKEGPSILRIQQVVRGDSAAYFCASRPGAGTYNEQFFGPGTRLTVL.

The V call is TRBV4-3, the J call TRBJ2-1; D possibly matches TRBD1 or TRBD2 (5 bases each). The CDR3 spans 15 residues. V lost 1 base, J lost 6 bases, and 13 bases lay in between. Germline V gene sequence: CDR1 LGHNA, CDR2 YSLEER. DNA for the CDR3: TGCGCCAGCAGCCAAGGAATGGGGACGGCCAATGAGCAGTTCTTC. Its protein is CASSQGMGTANEQFF.